The clone carrying this TCR beta chain showed up just once. The antigen is not known. The table came from immunoSEQ multiplex PCR; TCRdb's copy has only in-frame clones and leaves some out. The table shows roughly 200,000 clones, with just under 95% occurring only once. The CDR3 runs 15 residues. J gave up 4 bases and V 2 bases, and 4 bases lay outside the gene matches. From germline, CDR1 is SEHNR and CDR2 FQNEAQ (reference sequence). These data belong to a study of T cell responses to AZD1222 COVID-19 vaccine. Points from the study as a whole: Donors were largely white British and mainly female; clonal diversity was possibly underestimated.

This specimen consisted of peripheral blood, obtained 28 days after the second dose of the MenACWY control vaccine. The chain is built from TRBV7-9 and TRBJ2-2; 7 nucleotides match TRBD2. This TCR was sampled from an adult who received the MenACWY meningococcal vaccine as a control. Here the CDR3 DNA reads TGTGCCAGCAGCTTATCGGGGGGAAGCACCGGGGAGCTGTTTTTT. It codes for CASSLSGGSTGELFF.